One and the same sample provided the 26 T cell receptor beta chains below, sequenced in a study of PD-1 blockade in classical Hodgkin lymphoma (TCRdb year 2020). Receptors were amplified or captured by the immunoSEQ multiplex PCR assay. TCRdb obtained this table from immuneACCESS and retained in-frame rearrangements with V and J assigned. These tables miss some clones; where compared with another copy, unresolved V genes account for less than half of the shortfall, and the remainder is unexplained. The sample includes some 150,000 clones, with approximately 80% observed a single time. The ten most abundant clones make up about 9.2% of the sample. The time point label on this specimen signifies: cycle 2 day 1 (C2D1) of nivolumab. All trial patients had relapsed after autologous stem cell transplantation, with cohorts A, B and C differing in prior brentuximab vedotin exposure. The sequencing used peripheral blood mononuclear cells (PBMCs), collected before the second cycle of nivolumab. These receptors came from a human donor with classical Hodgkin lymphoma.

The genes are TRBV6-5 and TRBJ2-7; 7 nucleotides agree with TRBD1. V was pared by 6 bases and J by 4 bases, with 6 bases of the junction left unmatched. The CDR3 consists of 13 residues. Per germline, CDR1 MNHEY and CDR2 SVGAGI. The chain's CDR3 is CASRTGRFYEQYF. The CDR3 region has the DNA TGTGCCAGCAGGACAGGGAGATTTTACGAGCAGTACTTC.

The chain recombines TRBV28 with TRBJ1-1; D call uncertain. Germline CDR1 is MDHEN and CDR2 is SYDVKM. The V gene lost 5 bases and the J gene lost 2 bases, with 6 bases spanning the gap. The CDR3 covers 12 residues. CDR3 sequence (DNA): TGTGCCAGCAGTCGACCTAACACTGAAGCTTTCTTT. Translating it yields CASSRPNTEAFF.

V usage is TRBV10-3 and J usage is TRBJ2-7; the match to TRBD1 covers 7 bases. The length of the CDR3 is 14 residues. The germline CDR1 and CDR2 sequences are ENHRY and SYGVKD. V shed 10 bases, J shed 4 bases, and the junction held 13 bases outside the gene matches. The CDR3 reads CATSVLQGPYEQYF. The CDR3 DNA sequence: TGTGCCACGAGTGTATTACAGGGGCCTTACGAGCAGTACTTC.

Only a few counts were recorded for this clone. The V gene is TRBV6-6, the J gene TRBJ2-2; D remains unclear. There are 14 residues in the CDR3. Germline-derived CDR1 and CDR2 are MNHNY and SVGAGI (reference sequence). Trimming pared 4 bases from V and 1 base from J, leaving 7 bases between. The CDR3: CASSWYKNTGELFF. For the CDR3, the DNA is TGTGCCAGCAGTTGGTACAAGAACACCGGGGAGCTGTTTTTT.

In nucleotides, the CDR3 is TGTGCCAGCAGACAGGAGAACACCGGGGAGCTGTTTTTT. Residues: CASRQENTGELFF. The gene calls are TRBV6-1 and TRBJ2-2, with D perhaps matching TRBD1 (5 bases). V was shortened by 6 bases and J by 1 base, with 6 bases between the two germline ends. This CDR3 is 13 amino acids long. In germline, CDR1 is MNHNS, CDR2 SASEGT.

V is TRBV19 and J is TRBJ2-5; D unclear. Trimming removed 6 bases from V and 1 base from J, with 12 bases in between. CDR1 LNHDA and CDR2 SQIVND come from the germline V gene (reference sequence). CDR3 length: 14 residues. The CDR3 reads CASSFGEVQETQYF. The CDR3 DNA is TGTGCCAGTAGCTTCGGAGAAGTCCAAGAGACCCAGTACTTC.

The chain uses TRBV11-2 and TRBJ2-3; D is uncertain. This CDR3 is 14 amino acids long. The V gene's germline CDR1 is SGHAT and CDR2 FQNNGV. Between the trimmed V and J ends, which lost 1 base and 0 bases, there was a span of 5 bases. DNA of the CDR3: TGTGCCAGCAGCTTAGTTGCTAGCACAGATACGCAGTATTTT. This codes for CASSLVASTDTQYF.

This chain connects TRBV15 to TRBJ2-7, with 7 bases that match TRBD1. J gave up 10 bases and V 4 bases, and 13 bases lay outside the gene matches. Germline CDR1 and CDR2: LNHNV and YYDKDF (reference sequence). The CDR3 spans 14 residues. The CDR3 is CATSTLRQGKKQYF. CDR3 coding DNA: TGTGCCACCAGCACTCTACGACAGGGTAAAAAACAGTACTTC.

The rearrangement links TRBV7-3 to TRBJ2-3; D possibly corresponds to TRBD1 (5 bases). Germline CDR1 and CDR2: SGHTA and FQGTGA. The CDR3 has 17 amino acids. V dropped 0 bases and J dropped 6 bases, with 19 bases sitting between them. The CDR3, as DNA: TGTGCCAGCAGCTTAACGCCTTATGTCCAGGGAATGGATACGCAGTATTTT. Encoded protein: CASSLTPYVQGMDTQYF.

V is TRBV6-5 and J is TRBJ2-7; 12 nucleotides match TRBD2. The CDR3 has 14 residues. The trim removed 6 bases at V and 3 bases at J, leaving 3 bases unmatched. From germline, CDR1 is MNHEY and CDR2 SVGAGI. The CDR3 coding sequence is TGTGCCAGCAGGCGACTAGCGGGAGTCTACGAGCAGTACTTC. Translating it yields CASRRLAGVYEQYF.

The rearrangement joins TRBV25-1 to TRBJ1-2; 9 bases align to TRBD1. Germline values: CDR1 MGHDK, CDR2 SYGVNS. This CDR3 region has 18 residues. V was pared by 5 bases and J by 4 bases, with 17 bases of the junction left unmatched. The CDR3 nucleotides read TGTGCCAGCAGTAACCCGGGACAGGGACGTGGGGCTAGCTATGGCTACACCTTC. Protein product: CASSNPGQGRGASYGYTF.

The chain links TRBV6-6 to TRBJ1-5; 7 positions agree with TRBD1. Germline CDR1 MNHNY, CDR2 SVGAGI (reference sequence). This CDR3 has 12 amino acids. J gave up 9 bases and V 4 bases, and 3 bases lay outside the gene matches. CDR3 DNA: TGTGCCAGCAGTTGGCGACAGGGGCCCCAGCATTTT. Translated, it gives CASSWRQGPQHF.

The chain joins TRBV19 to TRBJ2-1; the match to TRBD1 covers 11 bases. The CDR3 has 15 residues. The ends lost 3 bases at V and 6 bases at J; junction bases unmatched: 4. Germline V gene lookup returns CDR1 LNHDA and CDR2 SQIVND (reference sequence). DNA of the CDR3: TGTGCCAGTAGTATCCCCGGGACAGGGGGCAATGAGCAGTTCTTC. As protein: CASSIPGTGGNEQFF.

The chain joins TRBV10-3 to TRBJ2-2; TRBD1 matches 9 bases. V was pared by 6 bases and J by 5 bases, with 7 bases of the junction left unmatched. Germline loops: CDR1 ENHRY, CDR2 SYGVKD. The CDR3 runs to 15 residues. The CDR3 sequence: CAISETGGETGELFF. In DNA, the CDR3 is TGTGCCATCAGCGAGACAGGGGGTGAGACCGGGGAGCTGTTTTTT.

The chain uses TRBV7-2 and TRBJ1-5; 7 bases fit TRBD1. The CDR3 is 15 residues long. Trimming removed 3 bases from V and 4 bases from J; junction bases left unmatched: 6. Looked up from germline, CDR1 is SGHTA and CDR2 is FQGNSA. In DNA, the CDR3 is TGTGCCAGCAGCTTCCTCTCAGGGGGTAATCAGCCCCAGCATTTT. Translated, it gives CASSFLSGGNQPQHF.

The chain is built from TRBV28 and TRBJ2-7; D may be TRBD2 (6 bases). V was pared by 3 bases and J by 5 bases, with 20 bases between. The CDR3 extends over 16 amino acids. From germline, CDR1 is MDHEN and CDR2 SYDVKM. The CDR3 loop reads CASSFQPMTSIHEQYF. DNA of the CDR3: TGTGCCAGCAGTTTCCAGCCCATGACTAGTATCCACGAGCAGTACTTC. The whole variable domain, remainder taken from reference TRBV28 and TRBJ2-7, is DVKVTQSSRYLVKRTGEKVFLECVQDMDHENMFWYRQDPGLGLRLIYFSYDVKMKEKGDIPEGYSVSREKKERFSLILESASTNQTSMYLCASSFQPMTSIHEQYFGPGTRLTVT.

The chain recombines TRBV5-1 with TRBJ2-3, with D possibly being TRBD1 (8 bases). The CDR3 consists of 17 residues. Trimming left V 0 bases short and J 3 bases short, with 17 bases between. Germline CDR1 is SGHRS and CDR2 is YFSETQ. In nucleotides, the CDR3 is TGCGCCAGCAGCTTGGCACTACAGGGGGGAGGGACAGATACGCAGTATTTT. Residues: CASSLALQGGGTDTQYF.

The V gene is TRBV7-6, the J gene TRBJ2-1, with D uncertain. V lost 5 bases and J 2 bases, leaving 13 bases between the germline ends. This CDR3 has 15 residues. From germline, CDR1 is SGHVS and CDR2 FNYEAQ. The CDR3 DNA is TGTGCCAGCAGCCTAAGCGAGGCCGCCTACAATGAGCAGTTCTTC. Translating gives CASSLSEAAYNEQFF.

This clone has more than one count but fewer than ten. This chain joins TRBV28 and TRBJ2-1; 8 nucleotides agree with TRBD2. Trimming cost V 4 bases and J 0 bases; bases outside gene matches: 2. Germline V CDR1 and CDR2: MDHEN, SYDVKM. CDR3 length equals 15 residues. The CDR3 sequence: CASSYGGASYNEQFF. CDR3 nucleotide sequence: TGTGCCAGCAGTTACGGGGGGGCCTCCTACAATGAGCAGTTCTTC. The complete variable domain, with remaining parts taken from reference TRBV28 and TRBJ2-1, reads DVKVTQSSRYLVKRTGEKVFLECVQDMDHENMFWYRQDPGLGLRLIYFSYDVKMKEKGDIPEGYSVSREKKERFSLILESASTNQTSMYLCASSYGGASYNEQFFGPGTRLTVL.

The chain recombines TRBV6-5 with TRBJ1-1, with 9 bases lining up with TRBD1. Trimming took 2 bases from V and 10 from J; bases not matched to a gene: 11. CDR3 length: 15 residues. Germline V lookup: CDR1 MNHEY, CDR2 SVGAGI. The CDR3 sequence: CASSYRDRALLGAFF. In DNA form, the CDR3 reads TGTGCCAGCAGTTACCGGGACAGGGCACTACTAGGAGCTTTCTTT.

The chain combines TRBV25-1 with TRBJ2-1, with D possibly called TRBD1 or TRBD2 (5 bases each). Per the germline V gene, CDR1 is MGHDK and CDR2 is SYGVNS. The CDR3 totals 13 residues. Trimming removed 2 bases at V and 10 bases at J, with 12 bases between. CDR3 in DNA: TGTGCCAGCAGTGAACCCGGGACCCGAGAGCAGTTCTTC. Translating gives CASSEPGTREQFF.

CDR3 loop: CASSPLGGPVNYEQYF. Written as DNA, the CDR3 is TGTGCCAGCAGTCCCCTAGGGGGACCGGTCAACTACGAGCAGTACTTC. The chain carries TRBV27 and TRBJ2-7; a possible D gene is TRBD1 (6 bases). Trimming stripped 5 bases from V and 3 bases from J, with 20 bases between. Germline CDR1 is MNHEY and CDR2 is SMNVEV (reference sequence). CDR3 length equals 16 residues.

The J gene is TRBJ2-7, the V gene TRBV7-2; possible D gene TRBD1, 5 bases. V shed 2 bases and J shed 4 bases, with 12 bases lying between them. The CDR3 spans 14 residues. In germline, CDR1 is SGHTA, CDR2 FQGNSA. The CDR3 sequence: CASSLSWQGYEQYF. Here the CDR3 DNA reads TGTGCCAGCAGCTTAAGTTGGCAGGGTTACGAGCAGTACTTC.

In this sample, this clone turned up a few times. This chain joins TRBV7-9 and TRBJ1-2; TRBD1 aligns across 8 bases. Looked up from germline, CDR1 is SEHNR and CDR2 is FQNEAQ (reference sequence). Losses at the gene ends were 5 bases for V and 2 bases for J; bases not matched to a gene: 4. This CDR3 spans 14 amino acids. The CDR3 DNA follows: TGTGCCAGCAGCCCTCGGACAGGGAACTATGGCTACACCTTC. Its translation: CASSPRTGNYGYTF.

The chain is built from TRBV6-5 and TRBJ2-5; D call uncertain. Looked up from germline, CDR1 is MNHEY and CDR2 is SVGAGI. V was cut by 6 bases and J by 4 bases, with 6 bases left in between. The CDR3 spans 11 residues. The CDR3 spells CASRSIETQYF. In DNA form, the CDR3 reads TGTGCCAGCAGGAGTATAGAGACCCAGTACTTC.

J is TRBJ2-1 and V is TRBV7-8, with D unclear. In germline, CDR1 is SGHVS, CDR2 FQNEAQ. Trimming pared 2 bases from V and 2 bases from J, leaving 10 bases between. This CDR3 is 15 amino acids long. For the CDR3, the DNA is TGTGCCAGCAGCTTATCCCTCTTCACCTACAATGAGCAGTTCTTC. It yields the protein CASSLSLFTYNEQFF.